Here is one TCR beta chain with its context. As yet, its antigen is unknown. The record originates from a study of PD-L1 blockade in urothelial cancer. General study points: Having blood TCR clonality under the median before treatment predicted better survival.

V dropped 4 bases and J dropped 7; count of bases not matched to a gene: 9. In germline, CDR1 is SGHNT, CDR2 YYREEE (reference sequence). The CDR3 contains 15 residues. This table comes from immunoSEQ multiplex PCR, and its TCRdb copy is limited to in-frame clones, with some not included. The top ten clones hold 15% to 20% of a sample with roughly 20,000 clones, 90% of them seen once. The clonotype was recovered from a woman in her fifties or sixties with urothelial cancer. The rearrangement joins TRBV5-4 to TRBJ2-1; 9 nucleotides align to TRBD1. This specimen consisted of PBMCs, obtained around atezolizumab (anti-PD-L1) treatment. CDR3 in amino acids: CASSLLGQGWNEQFF. The CDR3 region has the DNA TGTGCCAGCAGCCTTCTGGGACAGGGTTGGAATGAGCAGTTCTTC.